A selection of T cell receptor beta chains follows, all from one sample in a study of blood T cells in healthy people across ages. TCRdb reprocessed the 5' RACE reads with MiXCR, giving one entry per CDR3 protein. Of 790,000 or so distinct CDR3 sequences detected, 35% to 50% appear once; the ten largest clones hold about a sixth. Sequencing was done on a sample of blood. The receptors derive from an elderly man in good health. Each CDR3 is given with its conserved first and last residue. Each record gives: V gene, D gene, J gene, clone size, CDR3 protein, CDR3 DNA. A D gene is named only where the DNA matches it firmly. The size of a clone is reported for some rows only, either as once, few or many, or as a class for expanded clones.

>TRBV30|TRBD1|TRBJ1-6|few
CAWSTQGAVVYNSPLHF
TGTGCCTGGAGTACCCAGGGGGCGGTCGTCTATAATTCACCCCTCCACTTT
>TRBV20-1|TRBD2|TRBJ2-5|few
CSARDRRLAGGTQYF
TGCAGTGCTAGAGATCGGAGACTAGCGGGCGGGACCCAGTACTTC
>TRBV7-2|TRBD1|TRBJ1-2|-
CASSTTGGLFLGYTF
TGTGCCAGCAGCACTACAGGGGGCCTTTTTTTGGGCTACACCTTC
>TRBV7-8|TRBD1|TRBJ2-3|-
CASSLFYDRGPDTQYF
TGTGCCAGCAGCTTATTCTATGACAGGGGTCCAGATACGCAGTATTTT
>TRBV2|-|TRBJ1-6|few
CASSEGQNNSPLHF
TGTGCCAGCAGTGAGGGCCAGAATAATTCACCCCTCCACTTT
>TRBV28|TRBD1|TRBJ2-7|-
CASRGGTGREQYF
TGTGCCAGCAGGGGAGGGACAGGGCGCGAGCAGTACTTC
>TRBV4-1|-|TRBJ2-1|-
CASSRGDPTYNEQFF
TGCGCCAGCAGCCGGGGTGACCCTACCTACAATGAGCAGTTCTTC
>TRBV4-3|-|TRBJ1-2|many
CASSQEGANGGYTF
TGCGCCAGCAGCCAAGAGGGGGCGAATGGTGGCTACACCTTC
>TRBV20-1|TRBD2|TRBJ2-1|-
CSAATSGDYNEQFF
TGCAGTGCTGCGACTAGCGGAGACTACAATGAGCAGTTCTTC
>TRBV2|-|TRBJ1-4|-
CASSSGAFTTNEKLFF
TGTGCCAGCAGTTCGGGAGCATTTACAACTAATGAAAAACTGTTTTTT
>TRBV10-3|-|TRBJ2-5|-
CAISESLGRPQETQYF
TGTGCCATCAGTGAGTCCCTGGGGAGACCCCAAGAGACCCAGTACTTC
>TRBV20-1|TRBD1|TRBJ2-7|-
CSVARGPDYEQYF
TGCAGTGTAGCCAGGGGGCCCGACTACGAGCAGTACTTC
>TRBV28|-|TRBJ1-5|few
CASSFGSGGNQPQHF
TGTGCCAGCAGTTTCGGCTCGGGGGGCAATCAGCCCCAGCATTTT
>TRBV28|TRBD1|TRBJ2-5|-
CAGQTGGSQETQYF
TGTGCCGGACAGACAGGGGGTAGCCAAGAGACCCAGTACTTC
>TRBV7-2|-|TRBJ2-3|few
CASSLAQDRSTDTQYF
TGTGCCAGCAGCTTAGCGCAGGACCGTAGCACAGATACGCAGTATTTT